This TCR beta chain was found in a study of radiotherapy plus CTLA-4 blockade in lung cancer. Background on the study: Of the patients, over 15% showed objective responses and approximately 34% attained disease control. General observations from the study: Early shifts in blood T cell clones, with interferon-beta, reportedly predicted response best. After radiotherapy and ipilimumab, tumor-derived clones expanded in peripheral blood.

CTLA-4 blockade with ipilimumab, together with focal radiation, was given to patients with chemo-refractory metastatic non-small-cell lung cancer. Profiling relied on immunoSEQ multiplex PCR, and the TCRdb table lists in-frame clones only, not all of them. The table includes tens of thousands of clones, roughly 84% detected once. On this clone itself: The antigen is not known.

The CDR3 loop spans 13 amino acids. Trimming cost V 3 bases and J 4 bases, with 10 bases left between them. The germline CDR1 and CDR2 sequences are SGHRS and YFSETQ. This sequence was found in a human donor with non-small cell lung cancer that progressed on radiotherapy plus ipilimumab. The rearrangement joins TRBV5-1 to TRBJ1-2; maybe TRBD1 (6 bases). Sequences were derived from peripheral blood, sampled from a patient treated with radiotherapy plus ipilimumab. CDR3 in DNA: TGCGCCAGCAGCTCAGGGGCTGTCTATGGCTACACCTTC. Amino acid sequence: CASSSGAVYGYTF.